The subject of this entry is one TCR beta chain. Its antigen is still unknown. Base qualities are not provided; no much larger clone lies one nucleotide away. The germline V end is reduced by 4 bases and the J end by 4 bases; junction bases left unmatched: 6. Based on the germline V gene, the CDR1 and CDR2 sequences are SGHTA and FQGTGA. The CDR3 contains 15 residues, cysteine and phenylalanine counted. The entry retains the CDR3 DNA only, 45 bases that are in frame from base 1. The immunoSEQ Assay, a bias-controlled multiplex PCR, was used to amplify TCRbeta CDR3 regions from genomic DNA. The study's processing was this. The number of nucleated cells in each sample was estimated from the amplification of reference gene primers within the assay. Sequence reads were collapsed and filtered to measure the absolute abundance of every unique TCRbeta CDR3 rearrangement. For each sample, productive Simpson clonality was calculated as the square root of Simpson's diversity index over productive rearrangements. What TCRdb holds here is the immuneACCESS table cut down to in-frame rearrangements. Part of the clones is not present; checked against another copy, under half of the missing clones reflect an unresolved V gene, and the others are unexplained. V and J calls and clone size are those listed in that table; D and trimming were worked out from the DNA. For this sample there are tens of thousands of clones; around 84% appear just once. The top ten hold roughly 7% of the sample.

These data originate in a study of blood T cell repertoires in COVID-19 (dated by TCRdb to between 2020 and 2021). Context from the whole study: Collaborator samples came from the United States, Italy and Spain and covered acute and convalescent phases of COVID-19. The material from the prospective study consisted of cDNA or gDNA derived from T cells, B-cell-depleted T cells, or PBMCs. Subjects who had been exposed to COVID-19, were actively infected with it, or had recovered from it provided the deeply sampled blood TCRbeta repertoires that made up the dataset. The repertoires were made available in a free public database intended to serve as a resource for research on the immune response to SARS-CoV-2. Samples were obtained from the ongoing ImmuneRACE study (first 160 participants) and from approximately 1,200 subjects provided by 6 global collaborators. Nearly every sample came with metadata listing a de-identified subject ID, COVID-19 status, age in years and sex. Where available, HLA class I and class II types were obtained from metadata supplied by the sample provider rather than from assay-based typing. Study-wide conclusions, independent of this receptor: Clinical and demographic metadata were provided uncurated, with the amount varying by source and participant.

Collaborating institutions collected whole blood in K2EDTA tubes following their own protocols. Collaborator samples were shipped for TCRbeta analysis as frozen whole blood, isolated PBMCs, or DNA extracted from either sample type. The TCR comes from a man in his fifties with active COVID-19. The chain is assembled from TRBV7-3 and TRBJ1-2; the junction holds 10 bases that match TRBD1. Source material: peripheral blood. Here the CDR3 is given as CASSSAGTGVYGYTF. The nucleotide sequence reads as follows: TGTGCCAGCAGCTCAGCCGGGACAGGGGTCTATGGCTACACCTTC.